This TCR beta chain was obtained from a study of molecular identifiers for immune sequencing clone quantification. Whole-study results and caveats: Detection of one spiked Jurkat cell's TCR RNA reportedly worked in 900,000 to 1,000,000 naive cells. A shared barcode on identical TCR molecules could lead to underestimated sizes for highly expanded clones.

The use of previously described methods and listed TCR primers produced the bulk TCR libraries. TCRdb reprocessed the PCR reads with MiXCR, giving one entry per CDR3 protein. The data hold 400,000 to 600,000 distinct CDR3 sequences, with 20% to 25% observed a single time. On this clonotype: The antigen remains unidentified.

The ends were cut back, 2 bases at V and 4 bases at J, with 11 bases in the middle. There are 15 residues in the CDR3. Germline V gene data show CDR1 as MNHEY and CDR2 as SMNVEV (reference sequence). Sorted cells numbering roughly 19,000 to 1,000,000, with 10%, 30% or 50% RNA, yielded the naive CD8 libraries. Sample: naive CD8+ T cells from blood, with Jurkat cell RNA spiked in. This sample's subset: FACS-sorted CD8+CD4-CCR7+CD45RA+ naive T cells. The TCR sequence derives from a human donor in good health. Some libraries in this study had Jurkat cell RNA spiked in. V usage is TRBV27 and J usage is TRBJ1-4; perhaps TRBD1 as D (5 bases). The CDR3 DNA reads as TGTGCCAGCAGTTTAATTGGGGGACTTAATGAAAAACTGTTTTTT. Its protein product is CASSLIGGLNEKLFF.